This T cell receptor beta chain was recorded in a study of blood T cell repertoires in COVID-19. Across the whole study: Specimens from acute and convalescent COVID-19 originated in the United States, Italy and Spain. Sources were T cells, B-cell-depleted T cells, or PBMCs; the material itself was cDNA or gDNA.

This CDR3 has 15 residues. CDR1 and CDR2 (germline): SNHLY, FYNNEI. V dropped 5 bases and J dropped 5; count of bases not matched to a gene: 2. This clone is a singleton in its sample. In the original workflow: Estimation of nucleated cell counts relied on the amplification of reference gene primers. The protocol was immunoSEQ multiplex PCR, while the TCRdb copy is restricted to in-frame clones and leaves out a portion. The D gene and trimming were derived from the DNA, and the V and J assignments and clone size from that table. The table has some 130,000 clones, about 77% seen once. The chain joins TRBV2 to TRBJ1-6; TRBD1 agrees at 11 bases. The origin of this receptor is a man at least 80 years old with acute or convalescent COVID-19. Sequenced: peripheral blood. The CDR3 DNA follows: TGTGCCAGCAGTCGGGACAGGGGGAATAATTCACCCCTCCACTTT. Amino acids: CASSRDRGNNSPLHF. The whole variable domain, remainder taken from reference TRBV2 and TRBJ1-6, is EPEVTQTPSHQVTQMGQEVILRCVPISNHLYFYWYRQILGQKVEFLVSFYNNEISEKSEIFDDQFSVERPDGSNFTLKIRSTKLEDSAMYFCASSRDRGNNSPLHFGNGTRLTVT.